The 21 T cell receptor beta chains below all came from one sample that was sequenced in a study of T cell changes during pregnancy in multiple sclerosis (dated by TCRdb to the late 2010s). Receptor libraries were prepared by the immunoSEQ multiplex PCR assay. TCRdb re-hosts the immuneACCESS table, in-frame sequences only. Its copies lack some clones; in the studies checked, an unresolved V gene accounts for under half of them, and the cause for the rest is not known. A total of over 50,000 clones appear in this sample, more than 75% of them only once. 5.3% of the sample is taken by the ten largest. What was sequenced was peripheral blood from another person, used as feeder cells. The receptors derive from a human donor whose cells served as feeder cells for cultures in a pregnancy study.

The chain carries TRBV4-1 and TRBJ2-2; no firm D call. The V end lost 0 bases, the J end lost 6 bases, and 14 bases lay between the germline ends. Germline V gene data show CDR1 as MGHRA and CDR2 as YSYEKL. The CDR3 totals 16 residues. In nucleotides, the CDR3 is TGCGCCAGCAGCCAAGATAGGGCGGAGTGGGCCGGGGAGCTGTTTTTT. Protein sequence: CASSQDRAEWAGELFF.

The chain employs TRBV18 and TRBJ2-7; 7 bases match TRBD1. Germline V gene lookup returns CDR1 KGHSH and CDR2 LQKENI. The J segment lost 6 bases and the V segment lost 2 bases, leaving 10 bases of the junction unmatched. The CDR3 sequence is 15 residues long. The CDR3 nucleotides are TGTGCCAGCTCACCAACGGACAGGCTTTTGTCCGAGCAGTACTTC. Translating gives CASSPTDRLLSEQYF.

CDR3: CASSLGTGFLSYEQYF. CDR3 nucleotides: TGCGCCAGCAGCTTGGGGACAGGGTTCCTTTCTTACGAGCAGTACTTC. The V and J genes are TRBV5-1 and TRBJ2-7; 8 nucleotides line up with TRBD1. CDR3 size: 16 residues. V shed 0 bases, J shed 4 bases, and the junction held 9 bases outside the gene matches. Germline V gives CDR1 SGHRS, CDR2 YFSETQ.

This chain links TRBV6-1 with TRBJ2-1; 8 nucleotides agree with TRBD2. This CDR3 is built from 14 residues. Losses at the gene ends were 0 bases for V and 15 bases for J; bases not matched to a gene: 10. Germline CDR1 MNHNS, CDR2 SASEGT. This chain's CDR3 is CASSEATSEPAMFF. For the CDR3, the DNA is TGTGCCAGCAGTGAAGCGACTAGCGAGCCCGCTATGTTCTTC.

The rearrangement joins TRBV10-3 to TRBJ1-1; D uncertain. Per the germline V gene, CDR1 is ENHRY and CDR2 is SYGVKD. CDR3 length: 13 residues. With 2 bases removed from V and 3 bases from J, the gap between germline ends came to 7 bases. CDR3 amino acids: CAISERWDTEAFF. DNA for the CDR3: TGTGCCATCAGTGAGAGGTGGGACACTGAAGCTTTCTTT.

The rearrangement uses TRBV7-8 and TRBJ2-3; unclear D gene. Germline-derived CDR1 and CDR2 are SGHVS and FQNEAQ. CDR3 size: 15 residues. Trimming took off 0 bases at V and 8 bases at J, with 15 bases between the two ends. The CDR3 sequence is CASSLAHLTDGTQYF. CDR3 DNA sequence: TGTGCCAGCAGCTTAGCACACCTCACAGATGGTACGCAGTATTTT.

This chain uses TRBV11-1 with TRBJ1-1, with D unresolved. The CDR3 has 15 residues. Deletions cut 7 bases from V and 0 bases from J, with 15 bases between. From germline, CDR1 is SGHAT and CDR2 FQDESV (reference sequence). CDR3 coding DNA: TGTGCCAGCACCAAATCCAGGCAAATGAACACTGAAGCTTTCTTT. Its translation: CASTKSRQMNTEAFF.

The V and J genes are TRBV2 and TRBJ2-1; no firm D call. CDR3 size: 16 residues. The V end was cut by 4 bases, the J end by 0 bases, with 13 bases between. CDR1 and CDR2 from the germline V gene are SNHLY and FYNNEI. DNA of the CDR3: TGTGCCAGCAGTGTCGCTCCATTGAGCTCCTACAATGAGCAGTTCTTC. Amino acid sequence: CASSVAPLSSYNEQFF.

The chain joins TRBV5-1 to TRBJ1-2; D not resolved. Per the germline V gene, CDR1 is SGHRS and CDR2 is YFSETQ. Trimming removed 0 bases at V and 2 bases at J, with 14 bases between. CDR3 length: 16 amino acids. This chain's CDR3 is CASSLVKGNRNYGYTF. DNA of the CDR3: TGCGCCAGCAGCTTGGTCAAAGGTAACAGAAACTATGGCTACACCTTC.

V is TRBV7-9 and J is TRBJ1-1; no clear D. Germline V gene lookup returns CDR1 SEHNR and CDR2 FQNEAQ (reference sequence). Trimming pared 8 bases from V and 6 bases from J, leaving 13 bases between. There are 12 residues in the CDR3. This CDR3 is CASALGNAEAFF. The DNA of the CDR3 is TGTGCCAGCGCTCTTGGCAACGCTGAAGCTTTCTTT.

This chain connects TRBV29-1 to TRBJ2-1; D remains unclear. Germline loops: CDR1 SQVTM, CDR2 ANQGSEA. CDR3 size: 11 residues. V lost 5 bases and J 7 bases, leaving 9 bases between the germline ends. Here the CDR3 DNA reads TGCAGCGTTTTAAGGGATAATGAGCAGTTCTTC. As protein: CSVLRDNEQFF.

This chain joins TRBV4-2 and TRBJ1-2; 8 bases line up with TRBD1. CDR1 and CDR2 from the germline V gene are LGHNA and YNFKEQ. Unmatched junction bases numbered 9, after V lost 1 base and J lost 5 bases. The CDR3 contains 16 residues. The CDR3 DNA sequence: TGTGCCAGCAGCCAAGGAGCAGACAGGGGCTTATATGGCTACACCTTC. Translation: CASSQGADRGLYGYTF.

V is TRBV5-4 and J is TRBJ2-3, with 9 bases matching TRBD1. The CDR3 covers 14 residues. Germline CDR1 is SGHNT and CDR2 is YYREEE (reference sequence). Unmatched junction bases numbered 6, after V lost 5 bases and J lost 5 bases. The CDR3 DNA reads as TGTGCCAGCAGTCGCGGACAGGGGATAGATACGCAGTATTTT. This codes for CASSRGQGIDTQYF.

The chain links TRBV4-1 to TRBJ2-4, with 7 nucleotides matching TRBD2. The CDR3 is 19 residues long. Germline V gene lookup returns CDR1 MGHRA and CDR2 YSYEKL. V trimming: 0 bases; J trimming: 0 bases; junction bases outside the gene matches: 11. In DNA form, the CDR3 reads TGCGCCAGCAGCCAAGATTGGACTAGACTCCCTCTAGCCAAAAACATTCAGTACTTC. Translated: CASSQDWTRLPLAKNIQYF.

This chain uses TRBV30 with TRBJ2-7; 10 bases are a match to TRBD2. The germline V gene has CDR1 GTSNPN and CDR2 SVGIG (reference sequence). With V trimmed by 1 base and J by 3 bases, 3 bases remained unmatched. This CDR3 region has 14 residues. The CDR3 region has the DNA TGTGCCTGGAGTGCTAGCGGGAGCGGCTACGAGCAGTACTTC. Translating gives CAWSASGSGYEQYF.

This clone was observed once. V is TRBV19 and J is TRBJ2-2; D is perhaps TRBD2 (5 bases). Germline V gives CDR1 LNHDA, CDR2 SQIVND (reference sequence). V gave up 7 bases and J gave up 6 bases, with 9 bases separating them. The CDR3 covers 12 residues. The DNA of the CDR3 is TGTGCCAGTAAAGGAGGTCCCGGGGAGCTGTTTTTT. This translates into CASKGGPGELFF.

The chain employs TRBV10-1 and TRBJ2-1, with TRBD2 matching 8 bases. The V segment lost 3 bases and the J segment 10 bases; nucleotides outside the gene matches: 11. The CDR3 is 15 residues long. The germline V gene has CDR1 WNHNN and CDR2 SYGVQD (reference sequence). The CDR3 DNA follows: TGCGCCAGCAGTGAAGTAAGGAGCGGGGGTTTCGAGCAGTTCTTC. Translated, it gives CASSEVRSGGFEQFF.

This clone was found once. J is TRBJ2-3 and V is TRBV27; TRBD1 is a possible D gene (6 bases). The germline CDR1 and CDR2 sequences are MNHEY and SMNVEV (reference sequence). CDR3 length: 15 residues. Trimming removed 0 bases at V and 9 bases at J, with 16 bases between. CDR3 nucleotides: TGTGCCAGCAGTTTATCGGGTAGAGGGGGACAAACGCAGTATTTT. Its translation is CASSLSGRGGQTQYF.

This clone was counted once. The chain is built from TRBV5-6 and TRBJ2-7; TRBD1 aligns across 7 bases. Germline trimming cut 0 bases from V and 2 bases from J; bases unmatched to any gene: 8. The CDR3 covers 16 residues. Germline-derived CDR1 and CDR2 are SGHDT and YYEEEE. DNA for the CDR3: TGTGCCAGCAGCTTGGAACTACAGGGGTATCCCTACGAGCAGTACTTC. Its protein product is CASSLELQGYPYEQYF.

V gene TRBV6-5 combines with J gene TRBJ1-2; D may be TRBD1 (6 bases). The V end lost 2 bases, the J end lost 7 bases, and 11 bases lay between the germline ends. The CDR3 has 13 amino acids. From germline, CDR1 is MNHEY and CDR2 SVGAGI. For the CDR3, the DNA is TGTGCCAGCAGTTACCGTGGACAGTTTGGCTACACCTTC. Translation: CASSYRGQFGYTF.

This clone was found a few times. This chain joins TRBV27 and TRBJ2-3; D remains ambiguous. The CDR3 runs 13 residues. V shed 6 bases and J shed 1 base, with 8 bases lying between them. Per the germline V gene, CDR1 is MNHEY and CDR2 is SMNVEV (reference sequence). The CDR3 DNA is TGTGCCAGCAGGCTTACGGGCACAGATACGCAGTATTTT. Its translation is CASRLTGTDTQYF.